Listed below are T cell receptor beta chains from one sample, sequenced in a study of CD8 T cells in ankylosing spondylitis. TCRdb redid the calling of the 5' RACE reads with MiXCR, one entry per CDR3 protein. The sample holds 150,000 to 200,000 distinct CDR3 sequences, around a third seen once. The sequenced material came from synovial fluid, either unsorted or a sorted T cell fraction (not recorded which). The receptor source for this set is a male donor with ankylosing spondylitis. CDR3s leave out the opening cysteine and the closing phenylalanine or tryptophan.

CDR3: ASSGALGVVRTEAF
J: TRBJ1-1
V: TRBV12-3/TRBV12-4

CDR3: STAGAAETQY
J: TRBJ2-5
V: TRBV20-1

CDR3: ATSDSQKIGGNEQF
J: TRBJ2-1
V: TRBV24-1

CDR3: ASSSYRGGGDGYT
J: TRBJ1-2
V: TRBV7-2

CDR3: ASSRGQNNEQF
J: TRBJ2-1
V: TRBV4-2

CDR3: AISDGTASYEQY
J: TRBJ2-7
V: TRBV10-3

CDR3: ASSQNSLNEQF
J: TRBJ2-1
V: TRBV3-1

CDR3: ASRRTILDTQY
J: TRBJ2-3
V: TRBV19

CDR3: ASSRGGASGTDTQY
J: TRBJ2-3
V: TRBV3-1

CDR3: SVDEGAVTGELF
J: TRBJ2-2
V: TRBV29-1

CDR3: ASSKKRGLSYNEQF
J: TRBJ2-1
V: TRBV21-1

CDR3: ASSSRGKGAYGYT
J: TRBJ1-2
V: TRBV11-3

CDR3: ASSLGVYAATNEKLF
J: TRBJ1-4
V: TRBV5-1

CDR3: ASSLIGTTGDTQY
J: TRBJ2-3
V: TRBV7-3

CDR3: ASSLEAEGQPQH
J: TRBJ1-5
V: TRBV5-1

CDR3: ASSPNRGTGELF
J: TRBJ2-2
V: TRBV7-9

CDR3: ASSLGRVKDGYT
J: TRBJ1-2
V: TRBV27

CDR3: SDRQGGTDTQY
J: TRBJ2-3
V: TRBV29-1

CDR3: ASSEVPGQGFPGELF
J: TRBJ2-2
V: TRBV2

CDR3: ASSYSGDRQPQH
J: TRBJ1-5
V: TRBV6-2/TRBV6-3

CDR3: ASSLEFAYEQY
J: TRBJ2-7
V: TRBV6-1

CDR3: ASSQEGGGGEQY
J: TRBJ2-7
V: TRBV3-1

CDR3: ASSRNHNQPQH
J: TRBJ1-5
V: TRBV12-3/TRBV12-4

CDR3: SARAPLGTYEQY
J: TRBJ2-7
V: TRBV20-1

CDR3: ASSYPSVSYEQY
J: TRBJ2-7
V: TRBV6-2/TRBV6-3

CDR3: ASSWGRANTGELF
J: TRBJ2-2
V: TRBV2

CDR3: ASSPDRGGNQPQH
J: TRBJ1-5
V: TRBV18

CDR3: ASSLPTGSGELF
J: TRBJ2-2
V: TRBV5-1

CDR3: ASSSSGAGLNTGELF
J: TRBJ2-2
V: TRBV7-9

CDR3: SARVPSGDTGELF
J: TRBJ2-2
V: TRBV20-1

CDR3: ASSYDSGEQY
J: TRBJ2-7
V: TRBV6-5

CDR3: ASSLGRQIQETQY
J: TRBJ2-5
V: TRBV7-9

CDR3: SANRGRGTEAF
J: TRBJ1-1
V: TRBV20-1